This T cell receptor beta chain derives from a study of blood T cells in healthy people across ages. General observations from the study: Reliance upon unsorted PBMCs precluded definitive naive versus antigen-experienced comparison.

Each sample yielded at least 5.5 micrograms of PBMC total RNA. Alongside a J-beta primer mix, a sample-barcoded 5' primer served in a second PCR lasting about 7 to 11 cycles. TCRdb reprocessed the 5' RACE reads via MiXCR and lists one record per CDR3 protein. The repertoire holds 650,000 to 1,000,000 distinct CDR3 sequences, with under 40% as singletons. As for this clonotype: What it recognizes is unknown.

Sequencing used blood. The clonotype comes from a man aged 18-30 years in good health.

The CDR3 DNA reads TGCAGTGCTAGGCTCGACAGCCAACACTATGGCTACACCTTC. This codes for CSARLDSQHYGYTF. V gene TRBV20-1 combines with J gene TRBJ1-2; D might be TRBD1 (5 bases). Between the trimmed V and J ends, which lost 3 bases and 3 bases, there was a span of 14 bases. The CDR3 totals 14 residues. Germline assignment: CDR1 DFQATT and CDR2 SNEGSKA (reference sequence).